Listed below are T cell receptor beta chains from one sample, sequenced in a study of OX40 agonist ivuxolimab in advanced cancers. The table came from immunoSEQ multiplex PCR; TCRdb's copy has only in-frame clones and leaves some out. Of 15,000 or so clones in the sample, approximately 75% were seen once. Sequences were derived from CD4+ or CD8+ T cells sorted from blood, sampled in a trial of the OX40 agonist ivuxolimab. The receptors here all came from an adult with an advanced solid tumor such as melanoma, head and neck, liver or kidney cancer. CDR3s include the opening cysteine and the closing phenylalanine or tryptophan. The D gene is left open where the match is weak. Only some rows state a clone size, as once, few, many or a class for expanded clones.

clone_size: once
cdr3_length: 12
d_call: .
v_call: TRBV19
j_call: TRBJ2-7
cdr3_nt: TGTGCCAGTAGTATGGGGGCCTACGAGCAGTACTTC
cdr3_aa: CASSMGAYEQYF

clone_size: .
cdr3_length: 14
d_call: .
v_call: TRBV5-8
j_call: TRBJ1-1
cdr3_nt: TGTGCCAGCAGCTTGGGCGGGGGGACCGTCGAAGCTTTCTTT
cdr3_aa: CASSLGGGTVEAFF

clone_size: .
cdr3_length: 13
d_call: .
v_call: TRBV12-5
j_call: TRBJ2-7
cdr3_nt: TGTGCTAGTGGTTTGGCCGAGAGCTACGAGCAGTACTTC
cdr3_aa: CASGLAESYEQYF

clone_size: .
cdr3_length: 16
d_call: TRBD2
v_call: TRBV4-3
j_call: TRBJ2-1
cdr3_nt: TGCGCCAGCAGCCAATCTTTCGGGAGGACCTACAATGAGCAGTTCTTC
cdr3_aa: CASSQSFGRTYNEQFF

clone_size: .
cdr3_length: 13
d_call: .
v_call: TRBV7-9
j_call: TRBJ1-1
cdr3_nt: TGTGCCAGCAGTAGGCAGGGTGGGACTGAAGCTTTCTTT
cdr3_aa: CASSRQGGTEAFF

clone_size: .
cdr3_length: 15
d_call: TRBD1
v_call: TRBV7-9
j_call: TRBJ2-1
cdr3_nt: TGTGCCAGCAGCTCTACAGGGGCGGCCTACAATGAGCAGTTCTTC
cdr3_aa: CASSSTGAAYNEQFF

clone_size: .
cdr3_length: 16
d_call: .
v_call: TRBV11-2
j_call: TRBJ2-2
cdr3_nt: TGTGCCAGCAGCTGGGAAGAGACCGGACGAGTCGGGGAGCTGTTTTTT
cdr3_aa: CASSWEETGRVGELFF

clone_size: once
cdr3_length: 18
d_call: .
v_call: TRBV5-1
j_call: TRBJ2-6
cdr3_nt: TGCGCCAGCAGCTTGGCCGTCGGGAGCCTCTCTGGGGCCAACGTCCTGACTTTC
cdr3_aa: CASSLAVGSLSGANVLTF

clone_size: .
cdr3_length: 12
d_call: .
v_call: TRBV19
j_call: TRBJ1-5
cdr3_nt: TGTGCCGGTCGACAGGGCAATCAGCCCCAGCATTTT
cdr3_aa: CAGRQGNQPQHF

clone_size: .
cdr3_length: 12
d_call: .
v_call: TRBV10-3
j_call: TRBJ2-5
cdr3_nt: TGTGCCATCAGGGACAGAGAAGAGACCCAGTACTTC
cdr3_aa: CAIRDREETQYF

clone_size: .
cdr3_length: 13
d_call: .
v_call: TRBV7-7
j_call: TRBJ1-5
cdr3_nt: TGTGCCAGCAGCTTAGGGTCCGGGCAGCCCCAGCATTTT
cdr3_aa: CASSLGSGQPQHF

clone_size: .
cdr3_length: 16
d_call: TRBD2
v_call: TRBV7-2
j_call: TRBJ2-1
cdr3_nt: TGTGCCAGCAGTCTCCTCCTAGCGGGGTACTACAATGAGCAGTTCTTC
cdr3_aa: CASSLLLAGYYNEQFF

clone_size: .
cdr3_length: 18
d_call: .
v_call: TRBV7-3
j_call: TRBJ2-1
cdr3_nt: TGTGCCAGCAGCTTAAACCCCTTTCTGGGAGGAACCTACAATGAGCAGTTCTTC
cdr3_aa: CASSLNPFLGGTYNEQFF

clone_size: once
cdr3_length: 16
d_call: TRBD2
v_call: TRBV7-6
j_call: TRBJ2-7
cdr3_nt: TGTGCCAGCAGCTTAGAGTCAGCGGGAGGGACCTACGAGCAGTACTTC
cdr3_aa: CASSLESAGGTYEQYF

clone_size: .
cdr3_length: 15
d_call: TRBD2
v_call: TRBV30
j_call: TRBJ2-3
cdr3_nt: TGTGCCTGGAGCCTCACTAGCGGGAGCGCAGATACGCAGTATTTT
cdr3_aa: CAWSLTSGSADTQYF

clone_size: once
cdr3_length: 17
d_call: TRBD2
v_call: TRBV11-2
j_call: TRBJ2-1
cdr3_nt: TGTGCCAGCAGCTTAGCCCGGGGGGGTTTGGGAGACAATGAGCAGTTCTTC
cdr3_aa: CASSLARGGLGDNEQFF

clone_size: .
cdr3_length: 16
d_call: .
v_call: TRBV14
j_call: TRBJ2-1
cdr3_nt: TGTGCCAGCAGCCAAGACAGGGAACGGGTATACAATGAGCAGTTCTTC
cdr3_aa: CASSQDRERVYNEQFF

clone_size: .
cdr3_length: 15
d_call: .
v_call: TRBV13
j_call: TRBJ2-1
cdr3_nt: TGTGCCAGCAGGCCACGCGGGGACAACCGGAATGAGCAGTTCTTC
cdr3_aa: CASRPRGDNRNEQFF

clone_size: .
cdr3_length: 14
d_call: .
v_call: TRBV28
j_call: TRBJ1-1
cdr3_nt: TGTGCCAGCAGTTTGGGGGTCATGAACACTGAAGCTTTCTTT
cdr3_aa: CASSLGVMNTEAFF

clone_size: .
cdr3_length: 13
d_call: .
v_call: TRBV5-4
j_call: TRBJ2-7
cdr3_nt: TGTGCCAGCCGGGCTGGAGAGGAATACGAGCAGTACTTC
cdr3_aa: CASRAGEEYEQYF

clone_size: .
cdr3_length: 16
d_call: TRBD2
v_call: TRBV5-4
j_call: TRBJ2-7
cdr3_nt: TGTGCCAGCAGCTTGGGGACTAGCGGGAGTTTCTACGAGCAGTACTTC
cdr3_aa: CASSLGTSGSFYEQYF

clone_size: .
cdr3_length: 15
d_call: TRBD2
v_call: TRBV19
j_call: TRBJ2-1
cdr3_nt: TGTGCCAGTAGTGCAACTAGCGGGTCCTACAATGAGCAGTTCTTC
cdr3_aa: CASSATSGSYNEQFF

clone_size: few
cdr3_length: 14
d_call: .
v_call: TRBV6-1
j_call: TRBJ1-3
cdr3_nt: TGTGCCAGCAGTGACGGTGTCTCTGGAAACACCATATATTTT
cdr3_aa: CASSDGVSGNTIYF

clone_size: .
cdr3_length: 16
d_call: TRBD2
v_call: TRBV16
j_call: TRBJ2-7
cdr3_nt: TGTGCCAGCAGCAGCGGACTAGCGGGAGTTAGTTACGAGCAGTACTTC
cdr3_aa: CASSSGLAGVSYEQYF

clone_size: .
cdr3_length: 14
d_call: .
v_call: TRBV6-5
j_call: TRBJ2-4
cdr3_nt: TGTGCCAGCAGTTATAAGGGAGCCAAAAACATTCAGTACTTC
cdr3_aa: CASSYKGAKNIQYF

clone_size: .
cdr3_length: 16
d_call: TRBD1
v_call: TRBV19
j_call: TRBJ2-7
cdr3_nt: TGTGCCAGTAGCATCCGCCAGGGACAGGGATTCTACGAGCAGTACTTC
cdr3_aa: CASSIRQGQGFYEQYF

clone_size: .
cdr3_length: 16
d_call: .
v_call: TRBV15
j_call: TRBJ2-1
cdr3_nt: TGTGCCACCAGCAGAGTCGGGACTCCCCGGAGTGGTGAGCAGTTCTTC
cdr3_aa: CATSRVGTPRSGEQFF

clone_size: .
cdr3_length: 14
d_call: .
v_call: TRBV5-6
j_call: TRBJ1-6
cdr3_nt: TGTGCCAGCAGCTTGATGAGTAGTTTTTCACCCCTCCACTTT
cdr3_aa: CASSLMSSFSPLHF

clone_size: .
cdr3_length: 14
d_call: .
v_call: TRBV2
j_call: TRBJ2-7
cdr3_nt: TGTGCCAGCCGCTCTGAGACTACCACCTACGAGCAGTACTTC
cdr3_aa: CASRSETTTYEQYF

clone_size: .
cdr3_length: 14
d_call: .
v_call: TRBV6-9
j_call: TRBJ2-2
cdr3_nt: TGTGCCAGCAGTTACGATTCGGGGACCGGGGAGCTGTTTTTT
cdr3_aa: CASSYDSGTGELFF

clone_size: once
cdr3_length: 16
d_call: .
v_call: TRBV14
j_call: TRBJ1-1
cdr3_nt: TGTGCCAGCAGCCCGGGACCTAACATTATGAACACTGAAGCTTTCTTT
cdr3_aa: CASSPGPNIMNTEAFF

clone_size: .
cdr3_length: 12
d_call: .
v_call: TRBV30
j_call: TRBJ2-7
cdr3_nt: TGTGCCTGGAGCACTGACTACTACGAGCAGTACTTC
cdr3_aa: CAWSTDYYEQYF

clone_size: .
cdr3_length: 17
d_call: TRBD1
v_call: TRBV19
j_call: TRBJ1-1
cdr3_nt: TGTGCCAGTAGTCCCGGGACAGCCCAGTTTATGAACACTGAAGCTTTCTTT
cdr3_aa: CASSPGTAQFMNTEAFF

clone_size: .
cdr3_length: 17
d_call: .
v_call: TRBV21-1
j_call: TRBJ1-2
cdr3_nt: TGTGCCAGCAGAAACGGTTGTTGTGACAGGGGTAACTATGGCTACACCTTC
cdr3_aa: CASRNGCCDRGNYGYTF

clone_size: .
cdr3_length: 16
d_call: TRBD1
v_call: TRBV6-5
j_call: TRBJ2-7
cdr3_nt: TGTGCCAGCAGTTCGAGGGGGGACAGGGCTTACTACGAGCAGTACTTC
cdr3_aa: CASSSRGDRAYYEQYF

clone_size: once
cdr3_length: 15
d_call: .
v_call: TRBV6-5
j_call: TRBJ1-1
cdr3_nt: TGTGCCAGCAGGCTACAGGGATATCTGGACACTGAAGCTTTCTTT
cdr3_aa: CASRLQGYLDTEAFF

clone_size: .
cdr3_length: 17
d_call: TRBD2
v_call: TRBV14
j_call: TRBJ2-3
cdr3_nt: TGTGCCAGCAGCCAACAAGGGACTAGCGGTAGCACAGATACGCAGTATTTT
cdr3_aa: CASSQQGTSGSTDTQYF

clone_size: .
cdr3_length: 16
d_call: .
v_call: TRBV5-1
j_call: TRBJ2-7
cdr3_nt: TGCGCCAGCAGCTCGCGGTTGGCGGGAATCTCCTACGAGCAGTACTTC
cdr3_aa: CASSSRLAGISYEQYF

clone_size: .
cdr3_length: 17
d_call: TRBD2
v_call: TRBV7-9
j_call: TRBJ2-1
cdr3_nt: TGTGCCAGCAGCCTTCCCCTAGCGGGAGGTTCCTACAATGAGCAGTTCTTC
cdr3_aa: CASSLPLAGGSYNEQFF